The rows below give T cell receptor beta chains drawn from one sample of a study of T cell repertoires in cytomegalovirus infection. TCRdb redid the calling of the reads with MiXCR, one entry per CDR3 protein. The sample has 600,000 to 800,000 distinct CDR3 sequences; around 24% are singletons. The sequencing sample was made of CD8+ T cells from PBMCs. Receptors were obtained from a human donor in good health (CMV status not recorded). Some clones in this sample may be carry-over from other donors' samples. Each CDR3 is given with its conserved first and last residue. D genes are given only for firm matches. Rows may omit the clone size; those that give it use once, few, many or a size class.

v_gene	abundance	j_gene	d_gene	CDR3nt	CDR3aa
TRBV4-1	NA	TRBJ1-1	NA	TGCGCCAGCAACCAAGGGTTTCGAGAAGCTTTCTTT	CASNQGFREAFF
TRBV6-5	many	TRBJ1-1	NA	TGTGCCAGCAGTTACTCAGCCCAGGGCGAAGCTTTCTTT	CASSYSAQGEAFF
TRBV6-2/TRBV6-3	NA	TRBJ2-3	NA	TGTGCCAGCAGTTACGCAGGGGACAAGTATTTT	CASSYAGDKYF
TRBV20-1	NA	TRBJ1-5	TRBD1	TGCAGTGCCTTTGACAGGGTGAACCAGCCCCAGCATTTT	CSAFDRVNQPQHF
TRBV28	many	TRBJ2-1	NA	TGTGCCAGCAGCCACGACACTAGCAGTGGTGAGCAGTTCTTC	CASSHDTSSGEQFF
TRBV7-2	NA	TRBJ1-4	TRBD1	TGTGCCAGCAGCTTAGACGGGACAGCTAATGAAAAACTGTTTTTT	CASSLDGTANEKLFF
TRBV12-3/TRBV12-4	NA	TRBJ2-2	NA	TGTGCCAGCAAGACCACGGGGAAATTTTTTGAGCTGTTTTTT	CASKTTGKFFELFF
TRBV6-5	NA	TRBJ1-1	NA	TGTGCCAGCAGTTACCGGGTCGGTATCACTGAAGCTTTCTTT	CASSYRVGITEAFF
TRBV7-8	once	TRBJ2-5	NA	TGTACCAGCAGCTTAGAGGTCCAGGTCCAAGAGACCCAGTACTTC	CTSSLEVQVQETQYF
TRBV29-1	NA	TRBJ1-1	NA	TGCAGCGTGGCCGGGGATAGGAATTTCTTT	CSVAGDRNFF
TRBV5-6	NA	TRBJ2-2	TRBD2	TGTGCCAGCAGCTTGGGGGCGGGGGCGAACACCGGGGAGCTGTTTTTT	CASSLGAGANTGELFF
TRBV25-1	few	TRBJ1-2	NA	TGTGCCAGCAGTGACCTCTGGGGCTACACCTTC	CASSDLWGYTF
TRBV4-1	many	TRBJ1-5	NA	TGCGCCAGCAGCCAAGGGGAACGGATCGATGAGCCCCAGCATTTT	CASSQGERIDEPQHF
TRBV20-1	NA	TRBJ2-3	TRBD2	TGCAGTGCTAGAGATCGGGGGGGGACTAGCACAGATACGCAGTATTTT	CSARDRGGTSTDTQYF
TRBV14	NA	TRBJ2-3	NA	TGTGCCAGCAGCCACTTCAGGACAGCCACAGATACGCAGTATTTT	CASSHFRTATDTQYF
TRBV6-4	many	TRBJ2-3	TRBD2	TGTGCCAGCAGTGAGACTAGCGGGGGCACAGATACGCAGTATTTT	CASSETSGGTDTQYF
TRBV27	few	TRBJ1-2	TRBD1	TGTGCCAGCAGTCCACAGGGTAGGGGGCAATTGAAGGGCTACACCTTC	CASSPQGRGQLKGYTF
TRBV4-1	many	TRBJ1-6	NA	TGCGCCAGCAGCCAAGATATTTTGGACAGCTATAATTCACCCCTCCACTTT	CASSQDILDSYNSPLHF
TRBV2	few	TRBJ2-1	TRBD1	TGTGCCGTTCACAGGGGGGCCAATGAGCAGTTCTTC	CAVHRGANEQFF
TRBV20-1	many	TRBJ2-2	NA	TGCAGTGCCGTACCTCGGCGGAACACCGGGGAGCTGTTTTTT	CSAVPRRNTGELFF
TRBV6-5	NA	TRBJ2-1	NA	TGTGCCAGCAGTTACTCGGCAGGGAACTACAATGAGCAGTTCTTC	CASSYSAGNYNEQFF
TRBV7-2	many	TRBJ2-7	NA	TGTGCCAGCAGCCCTCCGGGGGGCGGGGGATACGAGCAGTACTTC	CASSPPGGGGYEQYF
TRBV29-1	NA	TRBJ2-3	NA	TGCAGCGTCTCCCCCGGGGGCTACACAGATACGCAGTATTTT	CSVSPGGYTDTQYF
TRBV20-1	NA	TRBJ1-1	NA	TGCAGTGCTAGAGGGCCGCAGAACACTGAAGCTTTCTTT	CSARGPQNTEAFF